The 30 T cell receptor beta chains given below trace back to one sample, sequenced in a study of T cell repertoires in cytomegalovirus infection. TCRdb reprocessed the reads via MiXCR and lists one record per CDR3 protein. The data hold about 140,000 distinct CDR3 sequences, with about 6% observed a single time. Sequences were obtained from PBMCs. These receptors were collected from a human donor in good health (CMV status not recorded). Some clones in this sample may be carry-over from other donors' samples.

This clonotype was detected many times. The chain joins TRBV7-4 to TRBJ1-5; D gene uncertain. CDR1 and CDR2 from the germline V gene are SGHVT and SQSDAQ. There are 16 residues in the CDR3. V was clipped by 1 base and J by 0 bases, with 10 bases between them. DNA for the CDR3: TGTGCCAGCAGCTTAGAGGAGGTCTATAGCAATCAGCCCCAGCATTTT. It codes for CASSLEEVYSNQPQHF.

This clonotype has a handful of counts. This chain's CDR3 is CASSFPYSGANVLTF. CDR3 bases: TGTGCCAGCAGCTTCCCGTACTCTGGGGCCAACGTCCTGACTTTC. This sequence joins TRBV28 and TRBJ2-6; D call uncertain. V lost 6 bases and J lost 0, with 9 bases in between. The CDR3 consists of 15 residues. Per germline, CDR1 MDHEN and CDR2 SYDVKM.

This clonotype has at least ten counts. The gene calls are TRBV7-8 and TRBJ2-3; 9 bases map to TRBD2. Trimming cost V 1 base and J 5 bases; bases outside gene matches: 4. Germline CDR1 SGHVS, CDR2 FQNEAQ. CDR3 length equals 15 residues. The CDR3 DNA sequence: TGTGCCAGCAGCTTAGAGGCGGGGGGGCAAGATACGCAGTATTTT. It translates to CASSLEAGGQDTQYF.

The table lists this clonotype with many counts. Written as DNA, the CDR3 is TGTGCCAGCAGCTTGACAGTGGCCTATGGCTACACCTTC. Encoded protein: CASSLTVAYGYTF. V usage is TRBV7-2 and J usage is TRBJ1-2; perhaps TRBD1 as D (5 bases). The V and J ends lost 3 bases and 4 bases respectively, with 9 bases between them. There are 13 residues in the CDR3. The germline CDR1 and CDR2 sequences are SGHTA and FQGNSA.

V and J are TRBV20-1 and TRBJ1-4, with D hard to call. The CDR3 has 15 residues. Germline assignment: CDR1 DFQATT and CDR2 SNEGSKA (reference sequence). The V gene lost 2 bases and the J gene lost 8 bases, with 18 bases spanning the gap. CDR3 in amino acids: CSARTETLMKEKLFF. CDR3 nucleotides: TGCAGTGCTAGAACTGAGACCCTAATGAAGGAAAAACTGTTTTTT.

This clonotype was observed many times. Here the CDR3 reads CATSDLRGPSYNEQFF. In DNA, the CDR3 is TGTGCCACCAGTGATTTGAGGGGGCCCTCCTACAATGAGCAGTTCTTC. The chain recombines TRBV24-1 with TRBJ2-1, with 7 bases fitting TRBD1. The germline gives CDR1 KGHDR, CDR2 SFDVKD. This CDR3 is 16 amino acids long. V lost 0 bases and J lost 0; bases outside the gene matches: 1.

This clonotype was detected only a few times. The chain recombines TRBV20-1 with TRBJ1-4; D is possibly TRBD1 (5 bases). The germline gives CDR1 DFQATT, CDR2 SNEGSKA (reference sequence). The CDR3 is 14 amino acids. Trimming cost V 7 bases and J 8 bases, with 20 bases left between them. This CDR3 is CSVQTGARVEKLFF. CDR3 DNA sequence: TGCAGTGTTCAGACCGGGGCCCGAGTCGAAAAACTGTTTTTT.

This clonotype was seen at least ten times. The J gene is TRBJ1-5, the V gene TRBV12-5; D is ambiguous. Germline CDR1 LGHNT, CDR2 FRNRAP. The CDR3 has 16 amino acids. V shed 5 bases and J shed 0 bases, with 14 bases lying between them. The CDR3 is CASGESTADSNQPQHF. CDR3 nucleotides: TGTGCTAGTGGTGAATCTACAGCAGATAGCAATCAGCCCCAGCATTTT.

In its sample, this clonotype was seen many times. The chain carries TRBV11-2 and TRBJ2-3; 14 bases agree with TRBD2. Per the germline V gene, CDR1 is SGHAT and CDR2 is FQNNGV. There are 17 residues in the CDR3. Trimming cost V 6 bases and J 0 bases; bases outside gene matches: 5. In DNA form, the CDR3 reads TGTGCCAGCAGGTCGACTAGCGGGGGGGCGAGCACAGATACGCAGTATTTT. Its protein is CASRSTSGGASTDTQYF.

In regard to this clonotype: This clone may be a read error of a much larger clone one base away. The chain combines TRBV5-1 with TRBJ1-4; no definite D call. The germline CDR1 and CDR2 sequences are SGHRS and YFSETQ. Trimming removed 3 bases at V and 7 bases at J, with 13 bases between. The CDR3 runs 14 residues. CDR3 amino acids: CASSSDGVIEKLFF. CDR3 nucleotides: TGCGCCAGCAGCTCGGACGGAGTTATTGAAAAACTGTTTTTT.

In its sample, this clonotype was seen many times. The chain carries TRBV9 and TRBJ1-1; no clear D gene. This CDR3 comprises 13 residues. V was shortened by 2 bases and J by 1 base, with 6 bases between the two germline ends. In germline, CDR1 is SGDLS, CDR2 YYNGEE. CDR3 nucleotides: TGTGCCAGCAGCGTCTCACCGAACACTGAAGCTTTCTTT. Translation: CASSVSPNTEAFF.

This rearrangement joins TRBV19 to TRBJ2-1; the D gene is possibly TRBD2 (6 bases). The CDR3 sequence is 15 residues long. V lost 7 bases, J lost 9 bases, and 22 bases lay in between. Germline V lookup: CDR1 LNHDA, CDR2 SQIVND (reference sequence). The CDR3 reads CASKTDWGVFGEQFF. The CDR3, as DNA: TGTGCCAGTAAAACCGATTGGGGGGTTTTTGGTGAGCAGTTCTTC.

This rearrangement joins TRBV10-3 to TRBJ1-1; 8 bases map to TRBD1. There are 15 residues in the CDR3. The trim removed 3 bases at V and 0 bases at J, leaving 3 bases unmatched. The V gene's germline CDR1 is ENHRY and CDR2 SYGVKD. The CDR3, as DNA: TGTGCCATCAGTGATCTGGGACAGGTGAACACTGAAGCTTTCTTT. It translates to CAISDLGQVNTEAFF.

This clonotype was observed a handful of times. V and J are TRBV7-9 and TRBJ1-1; D is perhaps TRBD1 (5 bases). The CDR3 has 15 amino acids. CDR1 and CDR2 from the germline V gene are SEHNR and FQNEAQ (reference sequence). Trimming pared 5 bases from V and 6 bases from J, leaving 19 bases between. The CDR3 DNA sequence: TGTGCCAGCAGCCCTATACGGGGGGTGTCGGCTGAAGCTTTCTTT. This sequence encodes CASSPIRGVSAEAFF.

About this clonotype itself: One junction end does not reproduce the germline sequence, and a read error may be involved. This chain connects TRBV7-9 to TRBJ1-1; D gene uncertain. The CDR3 has 12 amino acids. Germline assignment: CDR1 SEHNR and CDR2 FQNEAQ (reference sequence). The CDR3 coding sequence is TGTGCCAGCAGCATGGACCGGACTGGAGCTTTCTTT. Translated: CASSMDRTGAFF.

This clonotype was picked up a small number of times. V and J are TRBV2 and TRBJ2-1; the match to TRBD2 covers 7 bases. With 5 bases clipped from V and 3 bases from J, the junction kept 1 base outside the gene matches. This CDR3 contains 13 residues. The germline V gene encodes CDR1 SNHLY and CDR2 FYNNEI. CDR3 DNA sequence: TGTGCCAGCAGTCGGGACTACTACAATGAGCAGTTCTTC. Its protein product is CASSRDYYNEQFF.

The chain joins TRBV19 to TRBJ1-1, with D possibly being TRBD1 (5 bases). The CDR3 totals 17 residues. Germline V gene lookup returns CDR1 LNHDA and CDR2 SQIVND (reference sequence). Trimming took 3 bases from V and 3 from J, leaving 20 bases between them. DNA for the CDR3: TGTGCCAGTAGTATGTATACCGGTGGCAGGGACTACACTGAAGCTTTCTTT. Its protein is CASSMYTGGRDYTEAFF.

This clonotype was seen at least ten times. This chain connects TRBV7-2 to TRBJ2-7; no clear D. CDR3 size: 13 residues. Germline values: CDR1 SGHTA, CDR2 FQGNSA. The ends were cut back, 3 bases at V and 2 bases at J, with 8 bases in the middle. In nucleotides, the CDR3 is TGTGCCAGCAGCTTGTCTACCCCCTACGAGCAGTACTTC. Amino acid sequence: CASSLSTPYEQYF.

The chain joins TRBV15 to TRBJ1-1; D remains unclear. This CDR3 comprises 15 residues. The V gene's germline CDR1 is LNHNV and CDR2 YYDKDF (reference sequence). Trimming took 5 bases from V and 4 from J, leaving 17 bases between them. CDR3 sequence (DNA): TGTGCCACCAGCGCCCCTGGACGTTGGGGCACTGAAGCTTTCTTT. It encodes CATSAPGRWGTEAFF.

As concerns this clonotype: One base away lies a much larger clone, so this may be a sequencing read error. The V call is TRBV15, the J call TRBJ2-5, with 8 nucleotides matching TRBD1. Germline values: CDR1 LNHNV, CDR2 YYDKDF (reference sequence). CDR3 length: 15 amino acids. Here the CDR3 DNA reads TGTGCCAGCAGCAGAGCTGCAGGGGGCATGGAGACCCAGTACTTC. Protein: CASSRAAGGMETQYF.

There are many counts of this clonotype. This chain connects TRBV6-1 to TRBJ1-5; no firm D call. The CDR3 runs to 15 residues. Germline V CDR1 and CDR2: MNHNS, SASEGT. V lost 7 bases and J lost 0, with 13 bases in between. In nucleotides, the CDR3 is TGTGCCAGCAAGGAGGCAGACTATAGCAATCAGCCCCAGCATTTT. Its protein product is CASKEADYSNQPQHF.

This clonotype was picked up many times. The J gene is TRBJ2-1, the V gene TRBV7-2; D not certain. The germline V gene has CDR1 SGHTA and CDR2 FQGNSA. The ends were cut back, 4 bases at V and 3 bases at J, with 7 bases in the middle. The CDR3 is 13 amino acids. CDR3 sequence (DNA): TGTGCCAGCAGCTATGTTAACTACAATGAGCAGTTCTTC. Protein: CASSYVNYNEQFF.

This clonotype was seen ten or more times. This chain links TRBV28 with TRBJ1-1, with TRBD1 as a possible D gene (5 bases). V shed 7 bases and J shed 5 bases, with 17 bases lying between them. The CDR3 runs 14 residues. Per the germline V gene, CDR1 is MDHEN and CDR2 is SYDVKM. CDR3 protein: CASTKGTVGTEAFF. Here the CDR3 DNA reads TGTGCCAGCACCAAGGGGACTGTTGGTACTGAAGCTTTCTTT. Together with reference TRBV28 and TRBJ1-1, the CDR3 gives the full variable domain: DVKVTQSSRYLVKRTGEKVFLECVQDMDHENMFWYRQDPGLGLRLIYFSYDVKMKEKGDIPEGYSVSREKKERFSLILESASTNQTSMYLCASTKGTVGTEAFFGQGTRLTVV.

Ten or more counts support this clonotype. The chain joins TRBV7-8 to TRBJ1-5; D is unclear. CDR3 length: 14 residues. Germline CDR1 SGHVS, CDR2 FQNEAQ. V lost 1 base and J 3 bases, leaving 7 bases between the germline ends. The CDR3, as DNA: TGTGCCAGCAGCTTAGGGACTACCAATCAGCCCCAGCATTTT. It encodes CASSLGTTNQPQHF.

Many counts were recorded for this clonotype. The V gene is TRBV7-2, the J gene TRBJ2-3, with D possibly TRBD1 on 6 matching bases. The germline V gene encodes CDR1 SGHTA and CDR2 FQGNSA. This CDR3 region has 14 residues. Trimming stripped 5 bases from V and 3 bases from J, with 12 bases between. This CDR3 is CASSPQGLTDTQYF. The CDR3 bases are TGTGCCAGCAGCCCACAGGGTCTTACAGATACGCAGTATTTT. Full variable domain (missing parts from reference TRBV7-2 and TRBJ2-3): GAGVSQSPSNKVTEKGKDVELRCDPISGHTALYWYRQSLGQGLEFLIYFQGNSAPDKSGLPSDRFSAERTGGSVSTLTIQRTQQEDSAVYLCASSPQGLTDTQYFGPGTRLTVL.

The chain couples TRBV28 to TRBJ2-7; D call uncertain. CDR1 MDHEN and CDR2 SYDVKM come from the germline V gene. Trimming took 2 bases from V and 3 from J, leaving 11 bases between them. CDR3 size: 14 residues. The CDR3 bases are TGTGCCAGCAGTTTACGGGTTGGCAGCTACGAGCAGTACTTC. Its translation is CASSLRVGSYEQYF.

This clonotype was detected ten times or more. The chain couples TRBV6-2 or TRBV6-3 to TRBJ1-2; no clear D gene. Germline assignment: CDR1 MNHEY and CDR2 SVGEGT. The CDR3 is 13 residues long. Trimming took off 6 bases at V and 7 bases at J, with 15 bases between the two ends. CDR3 in DNA: TGTGCCAGCAGAGACGATGGTGAGGGTGGCTACACCTTC. It codes for CASRDDGEGGYTF.

The rearrangement links TRBV12-3 or TRBV12-4 to TRBJ1-5; D uncertain. Trimming left V 3 bases short and J 10 bases short, with 10 bases between. The CDR3 runs to 12 residues. The CDR3: CASSLGLSPQHF. In DNA, the CDR3 is TGTGCCAGCAGTTTGGGTCTATCACCCCAGCATTTT.

This clonotype was seen more than once but under ten times. The chain combines TRBV7-3 with TRBJ2-2, with 11 nucleotides matching TRBD2. Germline loops: CDR1 SGHTA, CDR2 FQGTGA. This CDR3 spans 18 amino acids. With 2 bases clipped from V and 1 base from J, the junction kept 6 bases outside the gene matches. CDR3 in DNA: TGTGCCAGCAGCTTATTTACGACTAGCGGGGTGAACACCGGGGAGCTGTTTTTT. Protein: CASSLFTTSGVNTGELFF.

This clonotype was observed many times. This chain links TRBV7-2 with TRBJ1-6; weak D call: TRBD1 (5 bases). V was trimmed by 0 bases and J by 9 bases, leaving 12 bases between them. Germline assignment: CDR1 SGHTA and CDR2 FQGNSA. This CDR3 has 15 amino acids. The CDR3: CASSLASVRVSPLHF. CDR3 nucleotide sequence: TGTGCCAGCAGCTTAGCGTCAGTCAGGGTTTCACCCCTCCACTTT.